A single sample is the source of the 20 T cell receptor beta chains below, sequenced in a study of blood T cell repertoires in COVID-19. Generated by immunoSEQ multiplex PCR, the TCRdb table keeps only in-frame clones and is missing some. The table includes some 58,000 clones, more than 80% detected once. The sample taken for sequencing was peripheral blood. All receptors derive from a man in his sixties with COVID-19, enrolled during active disease.

The V and J genes are TRBV15 and TRBJ2-7, with TRBD2 matching 11 bases. Trimming took 3 bases from V and 3 from J; bases not matched to a gene: 4. Germline V gives CDR1 LNHNV, CDR2 YYDKDF (reference sequence). This CDR3 spans 15 amino acids. The DNA of the CDR3 is TGTGCCACCAGCAGCCTGGGACTAGCGGTCTACGAGCAGTACTTC. As protein: CATSSLGLAVYEQYF.

V gene TRBV19 combines with J gene TRBJ1-6; D possibly corresponds to TRBD1 (6 bases). With 4 bases removed from V and 10 bases from J, the gap between germline ends came to 14 bases. The length of the CDR3 is 14 residues. CDR1 is LNHDA, CDR2 SQIVND, per germline (reference sequence). The DNA of the CDR3 is TGTGCCAGTAGTACCGACAGGCTGGGATCACCCCTCCACTTT. This encodes CASSTDRLGSPLHF.

The chain links TRBV6-5 to TRBJ1-1; 9 bases agree with TRBD1. The V and J ends lost 6 bases and 1 base, in that order; junction bases with no gene match: 6. This CDR3 has 15 residues. CDR1 MNHEY and CDR2 SVGAGI come from the germline V gene. The CDR3 DNA follows: TGTGCCAGCAGGGTACAGGGGGCAAAGAACACTGAAGCTTTCTTT. It translates to CASRVQGAKNTEAFF.

This rearrangement joins TRBV6-2 or TRBV6-3 to TRBJ2-1; TRBD2 might be the D (6 bases). The CDR3 length is 14 residues. With 2 bases removed from V and 4 bases from J, the gap between germline ends came to 9 bases. The germline V gene encodes CDR1 MNHEY and CDR2 SVGEGT. CDR3 sequence: CASSYAGLYNEQFF. Here the CDR3 DNA reads TGTGCCAGCAGTTACGCGGGACTTTACAATGAGCAGTTCTTC.

The rearrangement uses TRBV2 and TRBJ2-1; tentative D call: TRBD1 (6 bases). Trimming removed 2 bases from V and 9 bases from J, with 11 bases in between. Germline CDR1 reads SNHLY; CDR2 reads FYNNEI. The CDR3 covers 13 residues. The CDR3, as DNA: TGTGCCAGCAGTGAACTGAAAGGGGGTGAGCAGTTCTTC. It translates to CASSELKGGEQFF. Based on the CDR3 plus reference TRBV2 and TRBJ2-1, the full variable domain is EPEVTQTPSHQVTQMGQEVILRCVPISNHLYFYWYRQILGQKVEFLVSFYNNEISEKSEIFDDQFSVERPDGSNFTLKIRSTKLEDSAMYFCASSELKGGEQFFGPGTRLTVL.

This chain uses TRBV3-1 (or the pseudogene TRBV3-2) with TRBJ2-1; 15 bases match TRBD2. J gave up 12 bases and V 4 bases, and 10 bases lay outside the gene matches. This CDR3 has 16 residues. Germline V CDR1 and CDR2: LGHDT, YNNKEL (reference sequence). This CDR3 is CASSPRTSGGAQWQFF. The DNA for the CDR3 is TGTGCCAGCAGCCCCCGGACTAGCGGGGGGGCTCAATGGCAGTTCTTC.

The chain joins TRBV2 to TRBJ1-2; 7 bases line up with TRBD1. There are 15 residues in the CDR3. V shed 4 bases, J shed 7 bases, and the junction held 12 bases outside the gene matches. Per germline, CDR1 SNHLY and CDR2 FYNNEI. The CDR3 nucleotides read TGTGCCAGCAGTGTTGGGACAGCCCATTTGAGTGGCTACACCTTC. Amino acid sequence: CASSVGTAHLSGYTF.

The J gene is TRBJ2-7, the V gene TRBV2, with D possibly matching TRBD2 (5 bases). The CDR3 sequence is 13 residues long. Trimming took 6 bases from V and 6 from J, leaving 15 bases between them. Germline CDR1 SNHLY, CDR2 FYNNEI. Written as DNA, the CDR3 is TGTGCCAGCAGGCTACTTGTTGGAGGCGAGCAGTACTTC. Protein sequence: CASRLLVGGEQYF.

V and J are TRBV12-5 and TRBJ2-1; weak D call: TRBD1 (6 bases). Trimming took 1 base from V and 9 from J, leaving 13 bases between them. Germline V lookup: CDR1 LGHNT, CDR2 FRNRAP. The CDR3 spans 14 residues. The CDR3 region is CASGLGQGNLEQFF. The CDR3, as DNA: TGTGCTAGTGGTTTGGGGCAGGGGAACCTTGAGCAGTTCTTC.

In DNA form, the CDR3 reads TGTGCCAGCGACAGGGACGGAAACACCATATATTTT. It codes for CASDRDGNTIYF. The chain carries TRBV2 and TRBJ1-3; 7 bases line up with TRBD1. The ends lost 8 bases at V and 4 bases at J; junction bases unmatched: 2. Germline V gene lookup returns CDR1 SNHLY and CDR2 FYNNEI. This CDR3 is 12 amino acids long.

The V call is TRBV29-1, the J call TRBJ2-1, with a weak D call TRBD2 (7 bases). CDR1 is SQVTM, CDR2 ANQGSEA, per germline. The ends were cut back, 2 bases at V and 6 bases at J, with 11 bases in the middle. The CDR3 runs to 13 residues. The CDR3 region has the DNA TGCAGCGTTGAAAGGGGGACTATCAATGAGCAGTTCTTC. It codes for CSVERGTINEQFF.

The chain carries TRBV19 and TRBJ1-1; D is undetermined. V gave up 5 bases and J gave up 6 bases, with 22 bases separating them. This CDR3 comprises 16 residues. The germline V gene encodes CDR1 LNHDA and CDR2 SQIVND (reference sequence). CDR3 amino acids: CASSDPRGQLRSEAFF. The DNA of the CDR3 is TGTGCCAGTAGTGACCCCCGTGGGCAGCTAAGGTCTGAAGCTTTCTTT. The entire variable domain, with the rest obtained from reference TRBV19 and TRBJ1-1, is as follows: DGGITQSPKYLFRKEGQNVTLSCEQNLNHDAMYWYRQDPGQGLRLIYYSQIVNDFQKGDIAEGYSVSREKKESFPLTVTSAQKNPTAFYLCASSDPRGQLRSEAFFGQGTRLTVV.

In its sample, this clone was seen once. The gene calls are TRBV3-1 (or the pseudogene TRBV3-2) and TRBJ2-1; D remains unclear. Trimming took 0 bases from V and 6 from J, leaving 12 bases between them. This CDR3 contains 15 residues. The germline V gene encodes CDR1 LGHDT and CDR2 YNNKEL (reference sequence). The CDR3 DNA sequence: TGTGCCAGCAGCCAAGATCGAGGCAGACTCAATGAGCAGTTCTTC. Encoded protein: CASSQDRGRLNEQFF.

The rearrangement joins TRBV4-3 to TRBJ1-1; possible D gene TRBD1, 6 bases. CDR3 length equals 13 residues. Germline assignment: CDR1 LGHNA and CDR2 YSLEER. Trimming left V 0 bases short and J 5 bases short, with 7 bases between. CDR3 sequence: CASSQDQGTEAFF. CDR3 sequence (DNA): TGCGCCAGCAGCCAAGACCAGGGGACTGAAGCTTTCTTT.

The rearrangement joins TRBV12-3 or TRBV12-4 to TRBJ2-7; TRBD1 might be the D (5 bases). Trimming removed 5 bases at V and 2 bases at J, with 10 bases between. This CDR3 region has 13 residues. The CDR3 region is CASSRQKTYEQYF. The CDR3, as DNA: TGTGCCAGCAGTAGACAGAAAACCTACGAGCAGTACTTC.

The rearrangement links TRBV6-4 to TRBJ2-2; 9 nucleotides line up with TRBD2. This CDR3 contains 16 residues. The junction had 5 bases not matched to a gene; V was cut back by 4 bases and J by 2 bases. The germline gives CDR1 MRHNA, CDR2 SNTAGT. The CDR3 region is CASSGQTSGNTGELFF. The CDR3 nucleotides are TGTGCCAGCAGTGGCCAGACTAGCGGTAACACCGGGGAGCTGTTTTTT.

V gene TRBV9 combines with J gene TRBJ2-2; TRBD1 is a possible D gene (5 bases). The CDR3 consists of 14 residues. The germline gives CDR1 SGDLS, CDR2 YYNGEE. With 4 bases removed from V and 6 bases from J, the gap between germline ends came to 13 bases. The CDR3 region has the DNA TGTGCCAGCAGCCCAACTCAGGGTCCCGGGGAGCTGTTTTTT. Protein sequence: CASSPTQGPGELFF.

This clone was seen more than once but under ten times. This chain uses TRBV6-2 or TRBV6-3 with TRBJ1-5, with TRBD1 identical over 7 bases. V lost 5 bases and J lost 3; bases outside the gene matches: 7. The V gene's germline CDR1 is MNHEY and CDR2 SVGEGT. CDR3 length: 15 amino acids. The CDR3 DNA is TGTGCCAGCAGTAAGACAGGGATTGACAATCAGCCCCAGCATTTT. It is translated as CASSKTGIDNQPQHF.

The chain recombines TRBV29-1 with TRBJ2-3, with 14 bases identical to TRBD2. Germline CDR1 reads SQVTM; CDR2 reads ANQGSEA. Trimming took 1 base from V and 4 from J; bases not matched to a gene: 7. This CDR3 is 17 amino acids long. CDR3 nucleotides: TGCAGCGTTGAAGCGGGGACTAGCGGGAGTTTCGCAGATACGCAGTATTTT. Amino acids: CSVEAGTSGSFADTQYF.

The rearrangement joins TRBV3-1 (or the pseudogene TRBV3-2) to TRBJ1-1; 7 nucleotides line up with TRBD1. Germline V gives CDR1 LGHDT, CDR2 YNNKEL (reference sequence). The trim removed 2 bases at V and 5 bases at J, leaving 2 bases unmatched. The CDR3 is 13 amino acids. As DNA, the CDR3 is TGTGCCAGCAGCCAATTGACAGGGACTGAAGCTTTCTTT. Translated: CASSQLTGTEAFF.